This passage covers 13 T cell receptor beta chains from one sample sequenced in a study of PD-1 blockade in classical Hodgkin lymphoma. Each of the patients experienced relapse following autologous stem cell transplantation, and their brentuximab vedotin exposure differed. The repertoire was sequenced with immunoSEQ multiplex PCR; TCRdb's copy has only in-frame clones and lacks some. The sample records about 97,000 clones, roughly 84% being singletons. Sequencing was performed on peripheral blood mononuclear cells (PBMCs), taken at baseline. These TCRs come from a human donor with classical Hodgkin lymphoma.

The CDR3 nucleotides read TGTGCCAGCAGCCAAGGGTCGGGGGGCTATGGCTACACCTTC. It yields the protein CASSQGSGGYGYTF. This chain joins TRBV4-2 and TRBJ1-2, with D perhaps matching TRBD1 (5 bases). V was cut by 1 base and J by 4 bases, with 10 bases left in between. The CDR3 is made up of 14 amino acids. Germline V CDR1 and CDR2: LGHNA, YNFKEQ.

This chain links TRBV7-2 with TRBJ1-2, with 10 bases lining up with TRBD1. Germline V gene sequence: CDR1 SGHTA, CDR2 FQGNSA. This CDR3 contains 14 residues. V shed 5 bases, J shed 4 bases, and the junction held 4 bases outside the gene matches. This CDR3 reads CASSRQGAGYGYTF. CDR3 DNA sequence: TGTGCCAGCAGCCGACAGGGGGCAGGCTATGGCTACACCTTC. Based on the CDR3 plus reference TRBV7-2 and TRBJ1-2, the full variable domain is GAGVSQSPSNKVTEKGKDVELRCDPISGHTALYWYRQSLGQGLEFLIYFQGNSAPDKSGLPSDRFSAERTGGSVSTLTIQRTQQEDSAVYLCASSRQGAGYGYTFGSGTRLTVV.

This sequence joins TRBV11-2 and TRBJ1-1; tentatively, D is TRBD1 (5 bases). The CDR3 length is 13 residues. V lost 7 bases and J 2 bases, leaving 11 bases between the germline ends. Per germline, CDR1 SGHAT and CDR2 FQNNGV. CDR3 residues: CASTPGTNTEAFF. The CDR3 nucleotides are TGTGCCAGCACCCCCGGGACCAACACTGAAGCTTTCTTT.

The V call is TRBV18, the J call TRBJ2-7; D remains unclear. CDR3 length equals 11 residues. The V and J ends lost 2 bases and 3 bases respectively, with 2 bases between them. Germline V gene lookup returns CDR1 KGHSH and CDR2 LQKENI. The DNA for the CDR3 is TGTGCCAGCTCACCAGGCTACGAGCAGTACTTC. This gives the protein CASSPGYEQYF.

On this clone: Other nucleotide sequences in the sample specify the same CDR3. This chain uses TRBV14 with TRBJ1-2; D gene unclear. V was shortened by 0 bases and J by 3 bases, with 5 bases between the two germline ends. The CDR3 runs 13 residues. Germline CDR1 is SGHDN and CDR2 is FVKESK. In DNA form, the CDR3 reads TGTGCCAGCAGCCAAGACAGCTACTATGGCTACACCTTC. Translation gives CASSQDSYYGYTF.

This clone appeared a few times. The rearrangement joins TRBV5-6 to TRBJ1-1; 8 positions match TRBD1. Trimming removed 4 bases from V and 10 bases from J; junction bases left unmatched: 9. The CDR3 runs to 13 residues. The germline V gene has CDR1 SGHDT and CDR2 YYEEEE. The CDR3 region is CASSVNRGLGAFF. As DNA, the CDR3 is TGTGCCAGCAGCGTCAACAGGGGGTTAGGAGCTTTCTTT.

Only a few counts were recorded for this clone. The V gene is TRBV11-2, the J gene TRBJ1-5; maybe TRBD1 (5 bases). The germline V and J ends were trimmed by 1 base and 7 bases, with 20 bases remaining between them. Germline CDR1 SGHAT, CDR2 FQNNGV. The CDR3 totals 17 residues. The CDR3 is CASSLGGAQAGWQPQHF. The CDR3 region has the DNA TGTGCCAGCAGCTTAGGCGGGGCCCAGGCCGGATGGCAGCCCCAGCATTTT.

This clone showed up just a few times. The DNA is omitted, as the CDR3 cannot be located on it reliably, and the CDR3 follows TCRdb's listing. The V call is TRBV21-1, the J call TRBJ1-4. TRBV21-1 is described as a pseudogene. Both ends counted, the CDR3 spans 18 residues. This CDR3 is CASSKYTLGTATKEKLFF.

This chain uses TRBV5-1 with TRBJ2-2; 8 bases agree with TRBD1. With 0 bases clipped from V and 4 bases from J, the junction kept 5 bases outside the gene matches. The CDR3 runs to 16 residues. Germline V gene sequence: CDR1 SGHRS, CDR2 YFSETQ. The DNA of the CDR3 is TGCGCCAGCAGCTTGGTGCAGGGGGCGGGCACCGGGGAGCTGTTTTTT. Its translation is CASSLVQGAGTGELFF.

This rearrangement joins TRBV10-3 to TRBJ2-1, with TRBD2 matching 11 bases. Germline CDR1 and CDR2: ENHRY and SYGVKD. With V trimmed by 4 bases and J by 10 bases, 9 bases remained unmatched. This CDR3 comprises 15 residues. Here the CDR3 DNA reads TGTGCCATCAGTGCGGTGCTAGCGGGAGGAGGCGAGCAGTTCTTC. Translated, it gives CAISAVLAGGGEQFF.

The chain has TRBV7-2 and TRBJ2-5; D is possibly TRBD1 (6 bases). Germline assignment: CDR1 SGHTA and CDR2 FQGNSA. Trimming removed 5 bases from V and 7 bases from J, with 20 bases in between. CDR3 length: 15 residues. CDR3 sequence reads: CASSPRQGSGVTQYF. CDR3 nucleotide sequence: TGTGCCAGCAGCCCGCGGCAGGGGTCCGGAGTGACCCAGTACTTC.

The chain joins TRBV2 to TRBJ2-7, with TRBD1 identical over 11 bases. J gave up 4 bases and V 6 bases, and 11 bases lay outside the gene matches. The length of the CDR3 is 16 residues. Germline assignment: CDR1 SNHLY and CDR2 FYNNEI. The CDR3 nucleotides are TGTGCCAGCAGAGGGCTATGGGACAGGGGGTTATACGAGCAGTACTTC. Its protein is CASRGLWDRGLYEQYF. The full variable domain, completed using reference TRBV2 and TRBJ2-7, is EPEVTQTPSHQVTQMGQEVILRCVPISNHLYFYWYRQILGQKVEFLVSFYNNEISEKSEIFDDQFSVERPDGSNFTLKIRSTKLEDSAMYFCASRGLWDRGLYEQYFGPGTRLTVT.

This chain joins TRBV19 and TRBJ2-2; D perhaps matches TRBD2 (6 bases). Germline assignment: CDR1 LNHDA and CDR2 SQIVND (reference sequence). V lost 6 bases and J 0 bases, leaving 17 bases between the germline ends. The CDR3 is 17 amino acids. The CDR3 DNA is TGTGCCAGTAGCCTCCTCCCGGGACTGGCGAACACCGGGGAGCTGTTTTTT. It translates to CASSLLPGLANTGELFF.